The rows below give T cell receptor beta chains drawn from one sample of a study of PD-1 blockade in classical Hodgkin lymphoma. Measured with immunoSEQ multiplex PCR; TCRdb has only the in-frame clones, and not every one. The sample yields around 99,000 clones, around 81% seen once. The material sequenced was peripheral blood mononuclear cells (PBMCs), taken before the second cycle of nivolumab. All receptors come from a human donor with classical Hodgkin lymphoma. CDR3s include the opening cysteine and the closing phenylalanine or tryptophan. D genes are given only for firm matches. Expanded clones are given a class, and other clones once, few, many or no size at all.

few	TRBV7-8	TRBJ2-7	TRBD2	TGTGCCAGCAGCTTAGTCATAGCGGGGGAGCAGTACTTC	CASSLVIAGEQYF
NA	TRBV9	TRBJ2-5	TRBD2	TGTGCCAGCAGCGTTGGGACTAGCGGGGGGGCGGAGACCCAGTACTTC	CASSVGTSGGAETQYF
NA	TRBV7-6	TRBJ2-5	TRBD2	TGTGCCAGCAGTCCCGCTAGCGGTTCGTGGACCCAGTACTTC	CASSPASGSWTQYF
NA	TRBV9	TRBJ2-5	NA	TGTGCCAGCAGTCCACCTGGGATGGAGACCCAGTACTTC	CASSPPGMETQYF
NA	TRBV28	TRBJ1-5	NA	TGTGCCAGCATCGGGGGGGGAGAGGGTCAGCCCCAGCATTTT	CASIGGGEGQPQHF
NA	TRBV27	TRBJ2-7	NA	TGTGCCAGCAGTTCCCCCCTCTACGAGCAGTACTTC	CASSSPLYEQYF
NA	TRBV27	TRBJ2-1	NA	TGTGCCAGCAGTTCATCCCGAAACCCGAGCTACAATGAGCAGTTCTTC	CASSSSRNPSYNEQFF
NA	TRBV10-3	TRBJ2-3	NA	TGTGCCATCAGTAAGGGGTCTGGCGGCCCTGGGGCAGATACGCAGTATTTT	CAISKGSGGPGADTQYF
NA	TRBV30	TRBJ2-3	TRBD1	TGTGCCTGGAGGGGACAGGAGAGCACAGATACGCAGTATTTT	CAWRGQESTDTQYF
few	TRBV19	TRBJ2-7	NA	TGTGCCAGTAGTCCAGGACGGGCGGGGCTCGAGCAGTACTTC	CASSPGRAGLEQYF